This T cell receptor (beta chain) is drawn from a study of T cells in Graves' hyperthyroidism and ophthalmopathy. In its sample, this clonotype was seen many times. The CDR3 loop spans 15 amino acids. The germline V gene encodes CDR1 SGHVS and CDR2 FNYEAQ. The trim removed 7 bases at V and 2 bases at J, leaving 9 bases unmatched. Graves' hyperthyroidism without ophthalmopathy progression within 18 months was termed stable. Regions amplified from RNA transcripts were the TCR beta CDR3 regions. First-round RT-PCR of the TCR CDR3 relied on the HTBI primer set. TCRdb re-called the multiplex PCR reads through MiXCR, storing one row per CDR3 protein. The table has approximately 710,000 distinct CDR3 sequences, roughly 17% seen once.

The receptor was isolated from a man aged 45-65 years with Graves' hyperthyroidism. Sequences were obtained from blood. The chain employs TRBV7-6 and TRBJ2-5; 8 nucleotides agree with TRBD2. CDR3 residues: CASTALADIQETQYF. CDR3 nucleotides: TGTGCCAGCACCGCACTAGCGGATATTCAAGAGACCCAGTACTTC. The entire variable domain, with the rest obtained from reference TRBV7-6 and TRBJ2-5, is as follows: GAGVSQSPRYKVTKRGQDVALRCDPISGHVSLYWYRQALGQGPEFLTYFNYEAQQDKSGLPNDRFSAERPEGSISTLTIQRTEQRDSAMYRCASTALADIQETQYFGPGTRLLVL.